Given below is one TCR beta chain in context. The antigen remains undetermined. This sample is part of a study of radiotherapy plus CTLA-4 blockade in lung cancer. Background on the study: Objective response rate was around 19%; disease control rate, approximately 30%.

The germline V gene has CDR1 MNHEY and CDR2 SMNVEV (reference sequence). V lost 8 bases and J 11 bases, leaving 21 bases between the germline ends. The CDR3 consists of 13 residues. Findings of the study overall: In blood, tumor-derived TCR clones expanded after radiotherapy plus ipilimumab.

TCRdb's copy holds only in-frame clones and misses some; the assay was immunoSEQ multiplex PCR. This table has about 80,000 clones, around 79% appearing once. This TCR was sampled from a human donor with non-small cell lung cancer whose response to radiotherapy plus ipilimumab could not be evaluated. Some clones in this sample may be carry-over from other donors' samples. The input for sequencing was peripheral blood, taken from a patient treated with radiotherapy plus ipilimumab. The chain combines TRBV27 with TRBJ2-5; maybe TRBD2 (6 bases). This CDR3 is CASGVSPRREQYF. As DNA, the CDR3 is TGTGCCAGCGGAGTTTCCCCTAGGAGGGAGCAGTACTTC.